Each of the 31 T cell receptor beta chains below was sequenced from the same sample in a study of blood T cells in healthy people across ages. The second PCR ran roughly 6 to 11 cycles with a sample-barcoded 5' primer and J-beta primers. One entry per CDR3 protein results from TCRdb running MiXCR on the 5' RACE reads. The sample consists of roughly 900,000 distinct CDR3 sequences, 29% of them appearing once. Sequencing input: blood. The receptors stem from a woman of 80 years or more in good health.

This clonotype was counted a few times. The V and J genes are TRBV19 and TRBJ2-4; D is unclear. V lost 0 bases, J lost 0 bases, and 9 bases lay in between. The germline CDR1 and CDR2 sequences are LNHDA and SQIVND (reference sequence). The length of the CDR3 is 16 residues. Written as DNA, the CDR3 is TGTGCCAGTAGTATAGATTCGGTCCTAGCCAAAAACATTCAGTACTTC. It encodes CASSIDSVLAKNIQYF.

This clonotype has at least ten counts. The genes are TRBV7-2 and TRBJ2-7; D unclear. The CDR3 contains 14 residues. The germline gives CDR1 SGHTA, CDR2 FQGNSA. V lost 5 bases, J lost 0 bases, and 11 bases lay in between. CDR3 region: CASSPMRHSYEQYF. The DNA for the CDR3 is TGTGCCAGCAGCCCGATGCGTCACTCCTACGAGCAGTACTTC.

This clonotype occurred a few times. This may be a read error: a much more frequent sequence differs by one nucleotide. The chain links TRBV7-2 to TRBJ2-5; TRBD2 aligns across 7 bases. Germline CDR1 reads SGHTA; CDR2 reads FQGNSA. V trimming: 3 bases; J trimming: 4 bases; junction bases outside the gene matches: 8. The CDR3 runs 15 residues. CDR3 bases: TGTGCCAGCAGCTTTGTCTCAGCGGGGAGAGAGACCCAGTACTTC. As protein: CASSFVSAGRETQYF.

V gene TRBV5-5 combines with J gene TRBJ2-2, with D possibly being TRBD1 or TRBD2 (6 bases each). V was shortened by 3 bases and J by 10 bases, with 16 bases between the two germline ends. The CDR3 extends over 14 amino acids. Germline V CDR1 and CDR2: SGHKS, YYEKEE (reference sequence). The CDR3, as DNA: TGTGCCAGCAGCTCGCCCCCGGGGGCAGCGGAGCTGTTTTTT. Translation gives CASSSPPGAAELFF. Full variable domain (missing parts from reference TRBV5-5 and TRBJ2-2): DAGVTQSPTHLIKTRGQQVTLRCSPISGHKSVSWYQQVLGQGPQFIFQYYEKEERGRGNFPDRFSARQFPNYSSELNVNALLLGDSALYLCASSSPPGAAELFFGEGSRLTVL.

The chain carries TRBV6-2 or TRBV6-3 and TRBJ1-1, with unresolved D. Germline CDR1 is MNHEY and CDR2 is SVGEGT. The CDR3 contains 15 residues. The V and J ends lost 8 bases and 2 bases respectively, with 18 bases between them. CDR3 nucleotides: TGTGCCAGCTCCCCGAGTAGATTGGGAAACACTGAAGCTTTCTTT. Translating it yields CASSPSRLGNTEAFF.

This clonotype was picked up a small number of times. This chain links TRBV11-2 with TRBJ2-2; D ambiguous. The germline V gene encodes CDR1 SGHAT and CDR2 FQNNGV. The CDR3 has 13 amino acids. V dropped 2 bases and J dropped 7 bases, with 8 bases sitting between them. For the CDR3, the DNA is TGTGCCAGCAGCTTACGAGTTGACGGGGAGCTGTTTTTT. Residues: CASSLRVDGELFF.

As concerns this clonotype: A junction end diverges from the germline sequence, so it may reflect a read error. This sequence joins TRBV5-1 and TRBJ2-5; D is possibly TRBD1 or TRBD2 (5 bases each). The germline CDR1 and CDR2 sequences are SGHRS and YFSETQ. The CDR3 loop spans 15 amino acids. In nucleotides, the CDR3 is TGCGCCAGCGGCTCCGGGGACCAGTACCAAGGGACCCAGTACTTC. Encoded protein: CASGSGDQYQGTQYF.

With regard to this clonotype: Since a much larger clone is just one base distant, this may be a read error. The chain has TRBV7-9 and TRBJ1-2, with 9 bases identical to TRBD1. From germline, CDR1 is SEHNR and CDR2 FQNEAQ (reference sequence). The length of the CDR3 is 15 residues. The DNA of the CDR3 is TGTACCAGCAGCTACCGGGACAGGGTGGGTGATGGCTACACCTTC. Its protein is CTSSYRDRVGDGYTF.

This clonotype has more than one count but fewer than ten. This chain joins TRBV12-3 or TRBV12-4 and TRBJ1-2; D is unclear. Trimming took 7 bases from V and 5 from J, leaving 14 bases between them. The CDR3 is 13 amino acids. This chain's CDR3 is CASTPTGIYGYTF. The CDR3 DNA reads as TGTGCCAGCACCCCGACCGGGATATATGGCTACACCTTC.

Turning to this clonotype: A much larger clonotype is one base distant, so this may be a read error. The V call is TRBV7-2, the J call TRBJ2-5, with 14 bases aligning to TRBD2. Germline trimming cut 3 bases from V and 11 bases from J; bases unmatched to any gene: 14. The CDR3 consists of 17 residues. Germline V gene sequence: CDR1 SGHTA, CDR2 FQGNSA. CDR3 nucleotide sequence: TGTGCCAGCAGCTTTGACGGACTAGCGGGGGGAGGGGGTGAGCAGTACTTC. Its translation: CASSFDGLAGGGGEQYF.

This clonotype was observed a handful of times. The junction and the germline gene differ at one end; a read error may be behind it. The chain carries TRBV6-5 and TRBJ1-2, with a weak D call TRBD1 (6 bases). The germline V gene encodes CDR1 MNHEY and CDR2 SVGAGI. This CDR3 contains 15 residues. CDR3 in DNA: TGTGCCAGCAGTTACTCGGACAGAGGAAACTGTGGCTACACCTTC. Protein product: CASSYSDRGNCGYTF.

This clonotype has a count of ten or more. Here the CDR3 DNA reads TGTGCCAGCAGTTTGGGGATGGGGAGAGGGGAGACCCAGTACTTC. Translated, it gives CASSLGMGRGETQYF. The rearrangement links TRBV12-3 or TRBV12-4 to TRBJ2-5, with a possible D match to TRBD2 (5 bases). This CDR3 comprises 15 residues. Trimming stripped 3 bases from V and 5 bases from J, with 16 bases between.

Worth noting for this clonotype: Its ends do not fully match the called genes, so a read error is possible. This chain's CDR3 is CVSSLDPDTQYF. The CDR3 DNA is TGCGTCAGCAGCTTGGACCCGGATACGCAGTATTTT. The chain has TRBV5-1 and TRBJ2-3; D is unresolved. The CDR3 is 12 amino acids. The germline V gene encodes CDR1 SGHRS and CDR2 YFSETQ.

This clonotype has a count of ten or more. The rearrangement joins TRBV4-3 to TRBJ2-1; 8 bases are shared with TRBD2. This CDR3 comprises 17 residues. V gave up 4 bases and J gave up 0 bases; unmatched junction bases: 8. Germline V gene lookup returns CDR1 LGHNA and CDR2 YSLEER. This chain's CDR3 is CASSPTSVRGSYNEQFF. Here the CDR3 DNA reads TGCGCCAGCAGCCCGACTAGCGTGCGAGGCTCCTACAATGAGCAGTTCTTC.

This clonotype was seen a few times. The V and J genes are TRBV30 and TRBJ1-4; D is uncertain. Germline CDR1 GTSNPN, CDR2 SVGIG (reference sequence). Between the trimmed V and J ends, which lost 1 base and 5 bases, there was a span of 11 bases. The CDR3 extends over 14 amino acids. The chain's CDR3 is CAWSGILTNEKLFF. The DNA of the CDR3 is TGTGCCTGGAGTGGGATACTCACAAATGAAAAACTGTTTTTT.

This clonotype showed up many times. V gene TRBV5-1 combines with J gene TRBJ2-1; 11 nucleotides match TRBD2. This CDR3 is built from 17 residues. V lost 4 bases to trimming and J lost 3 bases; unmatched junction nucleotides: 9. Germline lookup yields CDR1 SGHRS and CDR2 YFSETQ. The CDR3 DNA reads TGCGCCAGCAGCGGCGGACTGGGGACTAGCGGCTACAATGAGCAGTTCTTC. Protein: CASSGGLGTSGYNEQFF.

This clonotype has just a few counts. J is TRBJ2-5 and V is TRBV18; D is possibly TRBD2 (6 bases). The CDR3 has 16 amino acids. Germline V gene sequence: CDR1 KGHSH, CDR2 LQKENI. Trimming took off 1 base at V and 1 base at J, with 13 bases between the two ends. The CDR3 reads CASSPLIAGPQETQYF. DNA for the CDR3: TGTGCCAGCTCACCACTGATCGCGGGGCCCCAAGAGACCCAGTACTTC.

V gene TRBV5-1 combines with J gene TRBJ1-4, with 8 positions matching TRBD1. J was trimmed by 4 bases and V by 7 bases; bases with no gene match: 9. This CDR3 is built from 15 residues. Germline lookup yields CDR1 SGHRS and CDR2 YFSETQ. The CDR3 is CASSGQGVVNEKLFF. The CDR3 DNA reads as TGCGCCAGCTCCGGACAGGGTGTTGTTAATGAAAAACTGTTTTTT.

This clonotype was counted ten times or more. The chain combines TRBV7-2 with TRBJ2-5, with TRBD1 matching over 7 bases. J lost 4 bases, V lost 1 base, and 9 bases had no gene match. Germline V gene lookup returns CDR1 SGHTA and CDR2 FQGNSA. The CDR3 has 16 amino acids. The CDR3 reads CASSLVGGKLPETQYF. Here the CDR3 DNA reads TGTGCCAGCAGCTTAGTAGGGGGCAAGCTTCCAGAGACCCAGTACTTC.

J is TRBJ2-5 and V is TRBV7-2; no definite D call. The tail of the sequence fits TRBJ2-7 better, so the J call may be wrong. This CDR3 spans 12 amino acids. Germline V lookup: CDR1 SGHTA, CDR2 FQGNSA. The CDR3 is CASSLYTGEQYF. The CDR3 region has the DNA TGTGCCAGCAGCCTATACACCGGCGAGCAGTACTTC.

V gene TRBV7-2 combines with J gene TRBJ2-3; D unresolved. The germline V and J ends were trimmed by 0 bases and 2 bases, with 9 bases remaining between them. The CDR3 has 15 amino acids. Germline CDR1 reads SGHTA; CDR2 reads FQGNSA. The CDR3 sequence: CASSLAHTSTDTQYF. CDR3 DNA sequence: TGTGCCAGCAGCTTAGCGCACACCTCCACAGATACGCAGTATTTT.

The rearrangement links TRBV4-1 to TRBJ2-2; D not resolved. Trimming left V 8 bases short and J 0 bases short, with 10 bases between. This CDR3 comprises 14 residues. Germline values: CDR1 MGHRA, CDR2 YSYEKL. In nucleotides, the CDR3 is TGCGCCAGCCGGACCGACGCGAACACCGGGGAGCTGTTTTTT. This gives the protein CASRTDANTGELFF.

The V call is TRBV5-1, the J call TRBJ2-7; perhaps TRBD2 as D (5 bases). Germline V gene lookup returns CDR1 SGHRS and CDR2 YFSETQ. This CDR3 comprises 14 residues. V was cut by 5 bases and J by 2 bases, with 14 bases left in between. The CDR3 loop is CASRSQRGTYEQYF. In DNA, the CDR3 is TGCGCCAGCAGATCCCAAAGAGGGACCTACGAGCAGTACTTC.

The table lists this clonotype with many counts. The V and J genes are TRBV20-1 and TRBJ1-2; 7 bases align to TRBD1. The junction had 12 bases not matched to a gene; V was cut back by 0 bases and J by 8 bases. This CDR3 contains 15 residues. CDR1 and CDR2 from the germline V gene are DFQATT and SNEGSKA (reference sequence). The CDR3 sequence is CSARDNNRGYEGYTF. The CDR3, as DNA: TGCAGTGCTAGAGATAATAACAGGGGCTATGAAGGCTACACCTTC.

The rearrangement joins TRBV28 to TRBJ2-3; D tentatively fits TRBD1 or TRBD2 (5 bases each). This CDR3 has 15 amino acids. The ends were cut back, 5 bases at V and 2 bases at J, with 14 bases in the middle. The germline gives CDR1 MDHEN, CDR2 SYDVKM. The CDR3 sequence is CASSPPGASTDTQYF. For the CDR3, the DNA is TGTGCCAGCAGTCCTCCCGGGGCGTCCACAGATACGCAGTATTTT.

The V call is TRBV20-1, the J call TRBJ2-3, with TRBD2 matching 9 bases. The CDR3 loop spans 20 amino acids. CDR1 and CDR2 (germline): DFQATT, SNEGSKA (reference sequence). V was pared by 5 bases and J by 2 bases, with 23 bases of the junction left unmatched. The CDR3 DNA follows: TGCAGTGCTGGATATGTGGGGGGACTAGCAACTGCCCTACCCACAGATACGCAGTATTTT. This codes for CSAGYVGGLATALPTDTQYF.

This clonotype was recorded at least ten times. This chain joins TRBV20-1 and TRBJ2-5, with 9 positions matching TRBD2. V lost 6 bases and J lost 4; bases outside the gene matches: 12. CDR1 DFQATT and CDR2 SNEGSKA come from the germline V gene (reference sequence). The length of the CDR3 is 15 residues. The CDR3 loop is CSAKGGSGRLETQYF. The CDR3 coding sequence is TGCAGTGCCAAGGGGGGAAGCGGGAGGTTAGAGACCCAGTACTTC.

This clonotype occurred many times. The V and J genes are TRBV5-1 and TRBJ1-6, with 9 bases lining up with TRBD1. Looked up from germline, CDR1 is SGHRS and CDR2 is YFSETQ. V shed 4 bases, J shed 9 bases, and the junction held 5 bases outside the gene matches. The CDR3 has 14 amino acids. CDR3 sequence (DNA): TGCGCCAGCAGCGACCGGGACAGGGCTTCACCCCTCCACTTT. The encoded protein is CASSDRDRASPLHF.

This clonotype was detected a few times. It may be a read error: a sequence one base away is much more abundant. This sequence joins TRBV12-3 or TRBV12-4 and TRBJ2-1, with 9 bases identical to TRBD2. Judging by the DNA end, TRBJ2-7 fits better; the J call may be wrong. This CDR3 is built from 14 residues. CDR3 nucleotides: TGTGCCAGCAGAGGACTAGCGTCCTACAATGAGCAGTACTTC. It yields the protein CASRGLASYNEQYF.

The sample holds one count of this clonotype. The chain couples TRBV5-4 to TRBJ2-1; 9 positions agree with TRBD1. The CDR3 is 16 residues long. V lost 2 bases to trimming and J lost 4 bases; unmatched junction nucleotides: 7. CDR1 is SGHNT and CDR2 is YYREEE in the germline V gene (reference sequence). CDR3 sequence (DNA): TGTGCCAGCAGCTTACACGGGACAGGGATATACAATGAGCAGTTCTTC. Its translation is CASSLHGTGIYNEQFF.

Regarding this clonotype: It is likely a read error, because the conserved phenylalanine at the end of the CDR3 is missing. The chain carries TRBV12-3 or TRBV12-4 and TRBJ2-3, with a possible D match to TRBD2 (6 bases). This CDR3 contains 14 residues. Trimming cost V 5 bases and J 0 bases, with 9 bases left between them. For the CDR3, the DNA is TGTGCCAGCAGTCCGGGGGTCAGCACAGATACGCAGTATTCT. It is translated as CASSPGVSTDTQYS.